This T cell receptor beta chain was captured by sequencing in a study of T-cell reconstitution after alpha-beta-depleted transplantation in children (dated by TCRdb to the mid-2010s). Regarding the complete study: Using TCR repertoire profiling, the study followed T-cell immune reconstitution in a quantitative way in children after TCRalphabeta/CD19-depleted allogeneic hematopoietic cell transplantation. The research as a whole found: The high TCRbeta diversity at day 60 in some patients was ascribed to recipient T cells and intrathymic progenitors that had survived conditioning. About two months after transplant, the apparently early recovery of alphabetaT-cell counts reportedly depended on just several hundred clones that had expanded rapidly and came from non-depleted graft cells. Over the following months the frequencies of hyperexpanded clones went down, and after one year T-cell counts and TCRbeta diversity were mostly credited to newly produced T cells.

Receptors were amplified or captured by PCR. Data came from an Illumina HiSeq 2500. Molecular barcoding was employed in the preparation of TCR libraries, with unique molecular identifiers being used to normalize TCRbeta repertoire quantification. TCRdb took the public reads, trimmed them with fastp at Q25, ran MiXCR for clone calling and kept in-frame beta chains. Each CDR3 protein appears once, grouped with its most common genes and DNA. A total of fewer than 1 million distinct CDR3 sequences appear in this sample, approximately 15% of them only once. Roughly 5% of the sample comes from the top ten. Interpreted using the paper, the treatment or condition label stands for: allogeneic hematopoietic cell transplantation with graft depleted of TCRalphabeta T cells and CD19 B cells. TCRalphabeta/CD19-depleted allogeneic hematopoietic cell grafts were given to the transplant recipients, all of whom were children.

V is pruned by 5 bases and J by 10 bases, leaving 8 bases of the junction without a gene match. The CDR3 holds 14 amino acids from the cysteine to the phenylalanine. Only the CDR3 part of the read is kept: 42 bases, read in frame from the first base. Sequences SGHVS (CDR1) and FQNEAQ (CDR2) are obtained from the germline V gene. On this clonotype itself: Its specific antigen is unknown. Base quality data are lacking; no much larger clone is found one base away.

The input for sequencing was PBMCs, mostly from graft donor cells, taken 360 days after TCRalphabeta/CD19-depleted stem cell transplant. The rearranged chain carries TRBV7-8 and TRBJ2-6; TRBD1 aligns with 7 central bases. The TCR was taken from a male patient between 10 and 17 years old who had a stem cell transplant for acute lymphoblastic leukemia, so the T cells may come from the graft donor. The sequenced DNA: TGTGCCAGCAGCGAATACCGGGACAGTAACGTCCTGACTTTC. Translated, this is CASSEYRDSNVLTF.